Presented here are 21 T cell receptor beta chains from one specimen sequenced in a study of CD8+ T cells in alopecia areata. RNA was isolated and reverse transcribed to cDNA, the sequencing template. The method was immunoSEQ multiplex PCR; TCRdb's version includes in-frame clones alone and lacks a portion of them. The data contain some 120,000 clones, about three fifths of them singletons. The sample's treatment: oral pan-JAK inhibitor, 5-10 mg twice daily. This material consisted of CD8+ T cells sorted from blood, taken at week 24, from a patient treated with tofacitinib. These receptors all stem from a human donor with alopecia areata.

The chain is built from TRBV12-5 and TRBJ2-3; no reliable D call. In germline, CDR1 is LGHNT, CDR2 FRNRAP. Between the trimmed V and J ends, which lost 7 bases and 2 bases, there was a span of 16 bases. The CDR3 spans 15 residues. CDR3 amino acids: CASAHPGDLTDTQYF. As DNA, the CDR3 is TGTGCTAGTGCCCACCCGGGCGATCTCACAGATACGCAGTATTTT.

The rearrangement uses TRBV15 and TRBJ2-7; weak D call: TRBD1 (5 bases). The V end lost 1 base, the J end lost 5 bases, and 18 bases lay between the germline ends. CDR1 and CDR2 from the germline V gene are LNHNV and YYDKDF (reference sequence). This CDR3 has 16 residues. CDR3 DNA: TGTGCCACCAGCAGAGCTTTAGACAGCCCCTGGGACGAGCAGTACTTC. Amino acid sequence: CATSRALDSPWDEQYF.

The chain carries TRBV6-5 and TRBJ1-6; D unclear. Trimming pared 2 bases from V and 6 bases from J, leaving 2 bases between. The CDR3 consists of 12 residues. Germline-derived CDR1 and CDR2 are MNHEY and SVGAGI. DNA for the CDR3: TGTGCCAGCAGTTACCCTAATTCACCCCTCCACTTT. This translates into CASSYPNSPLHF.

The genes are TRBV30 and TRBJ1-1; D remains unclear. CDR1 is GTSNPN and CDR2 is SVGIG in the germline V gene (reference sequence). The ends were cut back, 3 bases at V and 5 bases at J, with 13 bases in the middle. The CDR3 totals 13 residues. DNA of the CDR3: TGTGCCTGGAGCCCCAACAGTGGGACTGAAGCTTTCTTT. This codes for CAWSPNSGTEAFF.

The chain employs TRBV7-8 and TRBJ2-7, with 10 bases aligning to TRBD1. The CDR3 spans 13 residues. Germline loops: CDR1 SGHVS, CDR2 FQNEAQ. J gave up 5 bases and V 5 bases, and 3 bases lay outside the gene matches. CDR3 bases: TGTGCCAGCAGCCAGGACAGGGGGGACGAGCAGTACTTC. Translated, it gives CASSQDRGDEQYF.

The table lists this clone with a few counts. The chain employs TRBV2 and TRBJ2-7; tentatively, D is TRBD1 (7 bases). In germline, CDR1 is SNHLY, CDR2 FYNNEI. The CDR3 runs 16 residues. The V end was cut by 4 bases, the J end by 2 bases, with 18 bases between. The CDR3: CASSGRRDSVTYEQYF. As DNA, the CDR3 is TGTGCCAGCAGTGGCAGGCGGGACAGCGTAACCTACGAGCAGTACTTC.

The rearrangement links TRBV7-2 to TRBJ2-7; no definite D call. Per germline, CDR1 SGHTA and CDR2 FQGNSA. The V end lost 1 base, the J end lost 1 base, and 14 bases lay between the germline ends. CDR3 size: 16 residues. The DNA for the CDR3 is TGTGCCAGCAGCTTAGTTCTAGATCTGGTTTCCTACGAGCAGTACTTC. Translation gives CASSLVLDLVSYEQYF.

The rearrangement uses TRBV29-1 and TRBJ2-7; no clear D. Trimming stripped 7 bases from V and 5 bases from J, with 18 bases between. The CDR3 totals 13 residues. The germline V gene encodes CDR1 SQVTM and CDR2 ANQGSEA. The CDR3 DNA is TGCAGCGCCTGGGGTCAACAAGGGAACGAGCAGTACTTC. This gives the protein CSAWGQQGNEQYF.

The CDR3 here is CASSLAGTPAGELFF. For the CDR3, the DNA is TGTGCCAGCAGCTTAGCCGGGACCCCCGCCGGGGAGCTGTTTTTT. The chain employs TRBV7-9 and TRBJ2-2; D assignment may be TRBD1 or TRBD2 (5 bases each). The V end lost 0 bases, the J end lost 6 bases, and 11 bases lay between the germline ends. The V gene's germline CDR1 is SEHNR and CDR2 FQNEAQ (reference sequence). This CDR3 spans 15 amino acids.

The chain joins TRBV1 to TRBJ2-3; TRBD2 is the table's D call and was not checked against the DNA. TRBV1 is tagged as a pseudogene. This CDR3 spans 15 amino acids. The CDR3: CTSSLPRGAEDTQYF. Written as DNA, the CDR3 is TGCACCAGCAGCCTCCCGCGGGGGGCGGAAGATACGCAGTATTTT.

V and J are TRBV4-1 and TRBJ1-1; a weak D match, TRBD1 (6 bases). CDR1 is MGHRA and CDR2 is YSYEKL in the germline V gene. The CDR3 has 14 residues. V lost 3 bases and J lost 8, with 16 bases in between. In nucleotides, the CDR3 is TGCGCCAGCAGCCAGACCCGGGACATGATGGAAGCTTTCTTT. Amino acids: CASSQTRDMMEAFF.

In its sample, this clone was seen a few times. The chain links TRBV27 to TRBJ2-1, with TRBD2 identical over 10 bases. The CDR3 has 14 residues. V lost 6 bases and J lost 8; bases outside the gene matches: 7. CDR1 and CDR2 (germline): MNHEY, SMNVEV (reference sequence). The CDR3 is CASRWLAGADEQFF. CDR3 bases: TGTGCCAGCAGGTGGCTAGCGGGGGCGGATGAGCAGTTCTTC.

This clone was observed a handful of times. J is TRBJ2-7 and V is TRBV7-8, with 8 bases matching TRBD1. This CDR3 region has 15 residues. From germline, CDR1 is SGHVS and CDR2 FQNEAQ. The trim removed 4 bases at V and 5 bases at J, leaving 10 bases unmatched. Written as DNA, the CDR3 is TGTGCCAGCAGCTCCTGGACAGGGACGATCCACGAGCAGTACTTC. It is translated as CASSSWTGTIHEQYF.

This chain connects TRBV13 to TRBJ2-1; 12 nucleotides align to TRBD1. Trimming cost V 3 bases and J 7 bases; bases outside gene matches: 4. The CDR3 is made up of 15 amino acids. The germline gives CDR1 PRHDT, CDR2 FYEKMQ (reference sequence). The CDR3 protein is CASSFWDRGRNEQFF. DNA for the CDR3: TGTGCCAGCAGCTTCTGGGACAGGGGGCGGAATGAGCAGTTCTTC.

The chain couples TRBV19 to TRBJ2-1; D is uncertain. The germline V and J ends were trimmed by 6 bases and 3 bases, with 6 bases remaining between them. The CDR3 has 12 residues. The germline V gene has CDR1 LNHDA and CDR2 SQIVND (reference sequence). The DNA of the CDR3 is TGTGCCAGTAGCATAAACTACAATGAGCAGTTCTTC. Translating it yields CASSINYNEQFF. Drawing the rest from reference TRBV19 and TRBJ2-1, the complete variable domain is DGGITQSPKYLFRKEGQNVTLSCEQNLNHDAMYWYRQDPGQGLRLIYYSQIVNDFQKGDIAEGYSVSREKKESFPLTVTSAQKNPTAFYLCASSINYNEQFFGPGTRLTVL.

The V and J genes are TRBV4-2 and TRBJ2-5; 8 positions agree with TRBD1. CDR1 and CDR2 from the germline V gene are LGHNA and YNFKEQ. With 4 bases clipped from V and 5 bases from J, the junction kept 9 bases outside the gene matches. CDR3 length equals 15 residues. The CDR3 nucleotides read TGTGCCAGCAGCCTCGGACCAGGGGGCGAGGAGACCCAGTACTTC. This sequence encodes CASSLGPGGEETQYF.

In nucleotides, the CDR3 is TGCAGCGTTGAGACTCTGGACAGATCACACAATGAGCAGTTCTTC. Protein: CSVETLDRSHNEQFF. The chain is built from TRBV29-1 and TRBJ2-1; D might be TRBD1 (6 bases). Between the trimmed V and J ends, which lost 3 bases and 5 bases, there was a span of 17 bases. The CDR3 is 15 residues long. In germline, CDR1 is SQVTM, CDR2 ANQGSEA.

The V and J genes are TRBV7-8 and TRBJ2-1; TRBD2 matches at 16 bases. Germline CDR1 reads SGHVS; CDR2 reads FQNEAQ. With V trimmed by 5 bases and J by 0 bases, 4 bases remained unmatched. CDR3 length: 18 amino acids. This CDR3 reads CASSLGLAGGSSYNEQFF. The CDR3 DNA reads TGTGCCAGCAGCCTGGGACTAGCGGGGGGGAGCTCCTACAATGAGCAGTTCTTC.

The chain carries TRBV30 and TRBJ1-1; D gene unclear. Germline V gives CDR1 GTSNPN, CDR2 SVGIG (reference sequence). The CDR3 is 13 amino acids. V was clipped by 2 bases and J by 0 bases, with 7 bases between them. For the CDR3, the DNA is TGTGCCTGGAGTCCTGGTATGAACACTGAAGCTTTCTTT. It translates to CAWSPGMNTEAFF. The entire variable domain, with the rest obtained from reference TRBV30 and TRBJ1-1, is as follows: SQTIHQWPATLVQPVGSPLSLECTVEGTSNPNLYWYRQAAGRGLQLLFYSVGIGQISSEVPQNLSASRPQDRQFILSSKKLLLSDSGFYLCAWSPGMNTEAFFGQGTRLTVV.

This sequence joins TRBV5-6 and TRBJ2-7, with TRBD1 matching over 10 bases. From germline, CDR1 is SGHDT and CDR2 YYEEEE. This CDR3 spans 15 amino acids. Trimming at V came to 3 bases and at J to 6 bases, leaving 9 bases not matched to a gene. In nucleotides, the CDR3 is TGTGCCAGCAGCTCAATCGACAGGGGGCTTCTCGAGCAGTACTTC. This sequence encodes CASSSIDRGLLEQYF.

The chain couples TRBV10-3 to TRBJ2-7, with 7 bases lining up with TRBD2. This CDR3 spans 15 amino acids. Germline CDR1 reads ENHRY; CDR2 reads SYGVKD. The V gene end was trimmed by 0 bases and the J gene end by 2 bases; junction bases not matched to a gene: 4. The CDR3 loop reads CAISESSSGPYEQYF. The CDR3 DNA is TGTGCCATCAGTGAGTCGTCTAGCGGACCCTACGAGCAGTACTTC.